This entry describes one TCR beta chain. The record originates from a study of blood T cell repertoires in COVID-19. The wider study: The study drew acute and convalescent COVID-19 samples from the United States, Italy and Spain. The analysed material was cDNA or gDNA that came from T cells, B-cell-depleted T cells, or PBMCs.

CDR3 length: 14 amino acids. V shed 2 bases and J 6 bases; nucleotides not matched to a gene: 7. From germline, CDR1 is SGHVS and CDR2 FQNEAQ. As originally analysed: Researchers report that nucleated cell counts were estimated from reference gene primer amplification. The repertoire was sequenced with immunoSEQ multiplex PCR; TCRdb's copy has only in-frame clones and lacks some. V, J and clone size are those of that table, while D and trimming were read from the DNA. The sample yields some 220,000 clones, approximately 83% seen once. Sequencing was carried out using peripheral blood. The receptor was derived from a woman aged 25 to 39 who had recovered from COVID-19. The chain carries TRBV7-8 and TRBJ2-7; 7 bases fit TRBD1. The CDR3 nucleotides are TGTGCCAGCAGCTTAATTACAGGGGCGACCGAGCAGTACTTC. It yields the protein CASSLITGATEQYF.